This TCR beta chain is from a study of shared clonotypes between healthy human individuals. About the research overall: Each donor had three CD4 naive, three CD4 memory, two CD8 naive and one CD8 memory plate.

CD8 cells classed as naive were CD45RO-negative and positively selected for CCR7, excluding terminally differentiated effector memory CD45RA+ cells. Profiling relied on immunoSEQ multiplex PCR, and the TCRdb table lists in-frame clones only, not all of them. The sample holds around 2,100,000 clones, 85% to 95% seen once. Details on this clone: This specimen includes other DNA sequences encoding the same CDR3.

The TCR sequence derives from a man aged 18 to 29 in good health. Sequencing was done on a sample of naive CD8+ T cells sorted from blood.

The CDR3: CASSAWDRGSPYEQYF. The CDR3 DNA is TGTGCCAGCAGCGCGTGGGACAGGGGGTCCCCCTACGAGCAGTACTTC. The J gene is TRBJ2-7, the V gene TRBV7-9; 11 nucleotides line up with TRBD1. The J segment lost 2 bases and the V segment lost 5 bases, leaving 8 bases of the junction unmatched. CDR1 is SEHNR, CDR2 FQNEAQ, per germline (reference sequence). There are 16 residues in the CDR3.